The 18 T cell receptor beta chains reported below all come from one sample, sequenced in a study of T cell responses to AZD1222 COVID-19 vaccine. Produced via immunoSEQ multiplex PCR; TCRdb's table is partial and in-frame only. This table holds some 150,000 clones, roughly 90% found once. The sample consisted of peripheral blood, taken on day 0 of MenACWY control vaccination. These receptors all come from an adult in good health.

This clone was recorded only once. The V gene is TRBV2, the J gene TRBJ2-1, with no clear D. CDR3 size: 14 residues. V shed 6 bases and J shed 0 bases, with 9 bases lying between them. Germline loops: CDR1 SNHLY, CDR2 FYNNEI. CDR3 sequence (DNA): TGTGCCAGCAGGGGTCTGGGCTCCTACAATGAGCAGTTCTTC. Amino acid sequence: CASRGLGSYNEQFF.

This clone was detected only a few times. CDR3 region: CASSFNGLNTEAFF. The CDR3 bases are TGTGCCAGCAGTTTCAACGGACTGAACACTGAAGCTTTCTTT. V usage is TRBV28 and J usage is TRBJ1-1, with no clear D. The V gene's germline CDR1 is MDHEN and CDR2 SYDVKM. This CDR3 is 14 amino acids long. The V end was cut by 3 bases, the J end by 0 bases, with 8 bases between.

This chain links TRBV5-1 with TRBJ1-2; 7 bases agree with TRBD1. This CDR3 comprises 13 residues. Germline loops: CDR1 SGHRS, CDR2 YFSETQ. V shed 4 bases and J 2 bases; nucleotides not matched to a gene: 2. The CDR3 protein is CASSQGQNYGYTF. CDR3 nucleotides: TGCGCCAGCAGCCAGGGACAGAACTATGGCTACACCTTC. Full variable domain (remainder filled in from reference TRBV5-1 and TRBJ1-2): KAGVTQTPRYLIKTRGQQVTLSCSPISGHRSVSWYQQTPGQGLQFLFEYFSETQRNKGNFPGRFSGRQFSNSRSEMNVSTLELGDSALYLCASSQGQNYGYTFGSGTRLTVV.

This chain connects TRBV4-1 to TRBJ1-5; weak D call: TRBD1 (6 bases). The germline gives CDR1 MGHRA, CDR2 YSYEKL. CDR3 length: 16 amino acids. V lost 2 bases and J 4 bases, leaving 15 bases between the germline ends. For the CDR3, the DNA is TGCGCCAGCAGCCAATTCTCCGTGGGGGCGAATCAGCCCCAGCATTTT. This gives the protein CASSQFSVGANQPQHF.

The V call is TRBV4-1, the J call TRBJ1-2; the D is unclear. CDR1 MGHRA and CDR2 YSYEKL come from the germline V gene. Trimming cost V 0 bases and J 1 base, with 12 bases left between them. The CDR3 runs to 16 residues. This CDR3 is CASSQDGSSDNYGYTF. CDR3 nucleotide sequence: TGCGCCAGCAGCCAAGATGGGTCATCAGATAACTATGGCTACACCTTC.

CDR3 residues: CASSAGTGTSGRDTQYF. As DNA, the CDR3 is TGTGCCAGCAGCGCGGGCACTGGGACTAGCGGGAGGGATACGCAGTATTTT. The chain is built from TRBV11-3 and TRBJ2-3; 15 positions match TRBD2. CDR1 SGHNT and CDR2 YENEEA come from the germline V gene. J lost 6 bases, V lost 5 bases, and 9 bases had no gene match. The CDR3 has 17 residues.

Only a few counts were recorded for this clone. CDR3 sequence reads: CASRGQETQYF. The CDR3 DNA reads as TGTGCCAGTAGGGGCCAAGAGACCCAGTACTTC. V is TRBV19 and J is TRBJ2-5; D gene uncertain. CDR3 length: 11 amino acids. CDR1 is LNHDA and CDR2 is SQIVND in the germline V gene (reference sequence). Trimming took off 6 bases at V and 1 base at J, with 3 bases between the two ends.

The J gene is TRBJ2-1, the V gene TRBV4-1; TRBD2 matches 12 bases. CDR3 length: 17 residues. J gave up 9 bases and V 3 bases, and 12 bases lay outside the gene matches. Germline-derived CDR1 and CDR2 are MGHRA and YSYEKL. The CDR3 sequence is CASSQTLLAGGPGEQFF. The CDR3 DNA sequence: TGCGCCAGCAGCCAGACCTTGCTAGCGGGAGGGCCGGGTGAGCAGTTCTTC.

The chain couples TRBV5-4 to TRBJ2-5, with unresolved D. V lost 4 bases to trimming and J lost 4 bases, with 14 bases between them. This CDR3 has 14 amino acids. The V gene's germline CDR1 is SGHNT and CDR2 YYREEE (reference sequence). Here the CDR3 reads CASSPRQVGETQYF. CDR3 DNA sequence: TGTGCCAGCAGCCCCCGGCAAGTTGGAGAGACCCAGTACTTC.

V gene TRBV7-8 combines with J gene TRBJ1-6; D gene ambiguous. In germline, CDR1 is SGHVS, CDR2 FQNEAQ. Trimming removed 1 base from V and 9 bases from J, with 7 bases in between. This CDR3 contains 13 residues. CDR3 residues: CASSLVGSSPLHF. The CDR3 DNA reads as TGTGCCAGCAGCTTAGTAGGGTCTTCACCCCTCCACTTT.

The rearrangement joins TRBV6-2 or TRBV6-3 to TRBJ1-5; no clear D gene. This CDR3 comprises 15 residues. CDR1 is MNHEY, CDR2 SVGEGT, per germline. Trimming took 3 bases from V and 1 from J, leaving 10 bases between them. CDR3 in DNA: TGTGCCAGCAGTTATACGGGGAACAGCAATCAGCCCCAGCATTTT. It specifies CASSYTGNSNQPQHF.

The gene calls are TRBV10-3 and TRBJ2-1, with a weak D call TRBD2 (5 bases). CDR3 size: 11 residues. CDR1 and CDR2 (germline): ENHRY, SYGVKD. Trimming took off 2 bases at V and 9 bases at J, with 5 bases between the two ends. The CDR3 DNA sequence: TGTGCCATCAGTGAGGAGGGTGAGCAGTTCTTC. Translating it yields CAISEEGEQFF.

The rearrangement links TRBV28 to TRBJ2-1; 9 nucleotides match TRBD1. Unmatched junction bases numbered 12, after V lost 5 bases and J lost 4 bases. The germline gives CDR1 MDHEN, CDR2 SYDVKM. CDR3 length: 17 amino acids. CDR3 nucleotide sequence: TGTGCCAGCAGTCCCTTGTCCGGGACAGGGATATACAATGAGCAGTTCTTC. The encoded protein is CASSPLSGTGIYNEQFF.

The rearrangement links TRBV29-1 to TRBJ2-5; TRBD1 aligns across 7 bases. Per germline, CDR1 SQVTM and CDR2 ANQGSEA. After removal of 5 bases from V and 7 bases from J, the junction contained 4 bases not matched to a gene. The CDR3 is 11 amino acids. CDR3 residues: CSVRQGVTQYF. The CDR3 DNA follows: TGCAGCGTTAGACAGGGAGTGACCCAGTACTTC.

The V call is TRBV27, the J call TRBJ1-2; 7 positions match TRBD1. CDR1 is MNHEY and CDR2 is SMNVEV in the germline V gene (reference sequence). This CDR3 comprises 13 residues. V was pared by 5 bases and J by 3 bases, with 3 bases of the junction left unmatched. The CDR3: CASSPGGHYGYTF. In nucleotides, the CDR3 is TGTGCCAGCAGTCCAGGGGGGCACTATGGCTACACCTTC.

This chain joins TRBV11-3 and TRBJ2-7, with 8 positions matching TRBD2. Trimming cost V 4 bases and J 7 bases; bases outside gene matches: 3. Germline CDR1 reads SGHNT; CDR2 reads YENEEA. The CDR3 runs to 12 residues. CDR3 sequence: CASSSGGTEQYV. The CDR3 nucleotides read TGTGCCAGCAGCTCGGGAGGGACAGAGCAGTACGTC.

V is TRBV18 and J is TRBJ1-5; 9 bases are a match to TRBD1. CDR3 length: 18 amino acids. J lost 0 bases, V lost 6 bases, and 12 bases had no gene match. Germline CDR1 KGHSH, CDR2 LQKENI. CDR3 DNA sequence: TGTGCCAGCTCCCAACTGCGACCGGGACAGGGTAGCAATCAGCCCCAGCATTTT. It is translated as CASSQLRPGQGSNQPQHF.

The chain has TRBV6-5 and TRBJ1-2, with TRBD1 as a possible D gene (5 bases). CDR3 length equals 14 residues. Trimming shortened V by 6 bases and J by 5 bases, and 16 bases separated the two germline ends. Germline loops: CDR1 MNHEY, CDR2 SVGAGI. The CDR3 DNA reads as TGTGCCAGCAGGAAAAGGGACCGAGGGTATGGCTACACCTTC. This codes for CASRKRDRGYGYTF.